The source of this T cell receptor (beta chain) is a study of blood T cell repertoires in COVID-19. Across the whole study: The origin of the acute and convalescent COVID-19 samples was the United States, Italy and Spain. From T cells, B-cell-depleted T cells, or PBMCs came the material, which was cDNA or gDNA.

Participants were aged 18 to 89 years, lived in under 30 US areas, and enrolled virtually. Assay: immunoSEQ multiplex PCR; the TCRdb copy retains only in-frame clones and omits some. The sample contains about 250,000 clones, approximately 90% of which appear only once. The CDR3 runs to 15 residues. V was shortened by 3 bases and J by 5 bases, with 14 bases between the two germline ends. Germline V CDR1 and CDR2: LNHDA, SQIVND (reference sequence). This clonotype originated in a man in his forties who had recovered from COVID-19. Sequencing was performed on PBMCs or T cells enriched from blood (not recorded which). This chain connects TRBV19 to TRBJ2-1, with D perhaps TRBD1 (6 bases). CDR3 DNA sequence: TGTGCCAGTAGTATTTGGGACAACAGGGACAATGAGCAGTTCTTC. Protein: CASSIWDNRDNEQFF.